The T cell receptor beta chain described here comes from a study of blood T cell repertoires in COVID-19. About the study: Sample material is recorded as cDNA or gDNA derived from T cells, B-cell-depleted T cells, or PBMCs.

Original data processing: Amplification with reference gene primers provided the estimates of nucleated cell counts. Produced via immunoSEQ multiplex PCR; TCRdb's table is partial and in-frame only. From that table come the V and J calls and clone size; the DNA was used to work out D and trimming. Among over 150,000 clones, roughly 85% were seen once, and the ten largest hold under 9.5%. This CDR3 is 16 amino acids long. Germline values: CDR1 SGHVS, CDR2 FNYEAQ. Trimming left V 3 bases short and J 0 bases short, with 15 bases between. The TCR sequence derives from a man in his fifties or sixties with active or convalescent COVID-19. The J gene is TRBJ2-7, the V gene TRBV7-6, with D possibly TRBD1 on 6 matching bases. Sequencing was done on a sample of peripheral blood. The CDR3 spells CASSFGTGSSSYEQYF. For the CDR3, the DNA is TGTGCCAGCAGCTTTGGCACAGGGTCGTCCTCCTACGAGCAGTACTTC.